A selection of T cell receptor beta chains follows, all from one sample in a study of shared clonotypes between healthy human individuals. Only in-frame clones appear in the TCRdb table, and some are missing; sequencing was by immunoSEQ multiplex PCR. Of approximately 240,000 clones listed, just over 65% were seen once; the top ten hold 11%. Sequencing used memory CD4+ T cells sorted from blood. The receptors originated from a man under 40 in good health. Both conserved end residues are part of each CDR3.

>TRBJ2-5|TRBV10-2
CASSEDTQETQYF
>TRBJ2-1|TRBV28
CASKAGGSYNEQFF
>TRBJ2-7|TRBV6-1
CASSEATYEQYF
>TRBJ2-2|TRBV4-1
CASSQEDQTGELFF
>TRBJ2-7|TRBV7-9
CASSSTGRKSYEQYF
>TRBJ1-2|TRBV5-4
CASSLESTSLYGYTF
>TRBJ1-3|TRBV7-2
CASSLNRDRNTIYF
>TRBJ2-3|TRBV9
CASSVDGTDTQYF
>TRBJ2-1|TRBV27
CASSFLLASHNEQFF
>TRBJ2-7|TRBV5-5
CASSGESRGSYEQYF
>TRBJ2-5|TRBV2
CASRADQETQYF
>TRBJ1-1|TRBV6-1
CASGPGDF
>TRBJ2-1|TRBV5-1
CASSRTTSGKMNEQFF
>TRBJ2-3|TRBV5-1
CASSPGTHTDTQYF
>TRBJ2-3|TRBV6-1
CASSPTRDRGRTQYF
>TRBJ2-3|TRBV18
CASSLTTSGLAATDTQYF
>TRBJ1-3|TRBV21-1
CASSKFGDGQGRNTIYF
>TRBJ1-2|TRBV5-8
CASSLERVLGYTF
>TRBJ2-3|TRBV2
CASSEAEPPDTQYF
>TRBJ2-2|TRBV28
CASRGAGIAGELFF
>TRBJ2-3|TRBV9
CASSVVGASTDTQYF
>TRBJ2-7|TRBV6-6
CASTRTNTYEQYF
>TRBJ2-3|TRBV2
CASELALDTQYF
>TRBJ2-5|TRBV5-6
CASSLSGGETQYF
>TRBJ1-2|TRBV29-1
CRGGDRGGYTF
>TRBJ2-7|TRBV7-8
CASSLGPLPYEQYF
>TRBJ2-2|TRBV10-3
CAISEGTGGSEELFF
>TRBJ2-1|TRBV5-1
CASSLGDTVVDEQFF
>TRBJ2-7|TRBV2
CASREGGTVSYEQYF
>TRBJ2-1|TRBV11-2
CASSSKRAYNEQFF
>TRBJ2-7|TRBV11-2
CASSLGPGENTYEQYF
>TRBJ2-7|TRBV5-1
CASSEVGGGTYEQYF
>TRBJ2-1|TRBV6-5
CASSYRRGEDEQFF
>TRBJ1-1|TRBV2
CASKATRNTEAFF
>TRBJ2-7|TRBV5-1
CASRQDNYEQYF
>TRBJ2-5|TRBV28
CASSSGAPGIQYF
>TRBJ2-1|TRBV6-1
CASSLREFAYNEQFF
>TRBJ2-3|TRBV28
CATRGTSRDTQYF
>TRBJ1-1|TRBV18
CASSPRTENTEAFF
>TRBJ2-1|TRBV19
CASSITPAGVGNEQFF
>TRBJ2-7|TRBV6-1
CASKGGSPGYEQYF
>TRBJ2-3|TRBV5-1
CASRLPGQGSTDTQYF
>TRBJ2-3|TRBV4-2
CASSLYSGTSTDTQYF
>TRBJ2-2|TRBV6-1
CASSDQGLSGELFF
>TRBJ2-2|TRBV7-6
CASSHRNRANTGELFF
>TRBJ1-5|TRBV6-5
CASSYRQGNRPQHF